This is a list of T cell receptor beta chains from one sample in a study of yellow fever vaccine responses in identical twins. In TCRdb, the RT-PCR reads were re-called with MiXCR into one record per CDR3 protein. The sample includes some 2,000 distinct CDR3 sequences, over 7.5% of them seen just once. The sequenced sample was T cells from blood (PBMCs), unsorted or a sorted subset (not recorded which), obtained roughly 2 years after vaccination. The receptors derive from a woman aged 18 to 35 who received the yellow fever vaccine. The CDR3 runs from the conserved cysteine through the conserved F or W. The D gene is left open where the match is weak. The size of a clone is reported for some rows only, either as once, few or many, or as a class for expanded clones.

D	J	V	size	CDR3	DNA
TRBD1	TRBJ1-5	TRBV12-3/TRBV12-4	medium-sized	CASDDRDQPQHF	TGTGCCAGCGACGACAGGGATCAGCCCCAGCATTTT
-	TRBJ2-1	TRBV6-1	few	CASSVLPLGEQFF	TGTGCCAGCAGTGTCCTACCCCTTGGTGAGCAGTTCTTC
-	TRBJ1-5	TRBV5-5	-	CASSLVMSNQPQHF	TGTGCCAGCAGCTTGGTGATGAGCAATCAGCCCCAGCATTTT
-	TRBJ2-1	TRBV24-1	few	CATLHGNEQFF	TGTGCCACCCTTCACGGCAATGAGCAGTTCTTC
-	TRBJ2-7	TRBV10-1	few	CASSMEMGEQYF	TGCGCCAGCAGTATGGAGATGGGAGAGCAGTACTTC
TRBD2	TRBJ2-7	TRBV11-1	-	CASSLERGKPGLHRYEQYF	TGTGCCAGCAGCTTAGAACGGGGCAAACCGGGACTACACCGCTACGAGCAGTACTTC
TRBD1	TRBJ2-7	TRBV29-1	few	CSVARDRGNEQYF	TGCAGCGTGGCCCGGGACAGGGGAAACGAGCAGTACTTC
-	TRBJ2-5	TRBV6-6	few	CATLGRVQETQYF	TGTGCCACCTTGGGTAGGGTCCAAGAGACCCAGTACTTC
-	TRBJ2-7	TRBV5-1	-	CASSLDGYEQYF	TGCGCCAGCAGCTTGGATGGCTACGAGCAGTACTTC
TRBD2	TRBJ2-4	TRBV11-1	-	CASSLGLAGGAWAKNIQYF	TGTGCCAGCAGCTTGGGCCTAGCGGGGGGAGCGTGGGCCAAAAACATTCAGTACTTC
-	TRBJ2-7	TRBV7-3	few	CASSYRYEQYF	TGTGCCAGCAGTTACCGTTACGAGCAGTACTTC
-	TRBJ2-2	TRBV15	-	CATSAQGYTGELFF	TGTGCCACCAGCGCACAGGGTTACACCGGGGAGCTGTTTTTT
-	TRBJ1-1	TRBV6-1	-	CASIQPTEAFF	TGTGCCAGCATCCAGCCCACTGAAGCTTTCTTT
-	TRBJ2-1	TRBV29-1	few	CSVLFWAGGYNEQFF	TGCAGCGTTCTTTTCTGGGCAGGGGGGTACAATGAGCAGTTCTTC
-	TRBJ2-6	TRBV29-1	-	CSVEGQDSGANVLTF	TGCAGCGTTGAGGGCCAGGACTCTGGGGCCAACGTCCTGACTTTC
-	TRBJ1-1	TRBV15	few	CATSRQVSTEAFF	TGTGCCACCAGCAGACAAGTGAGCACTGAAGCTTTCTTT
-	TRBJ1-5	TRBV15	few	CATSREIGAQHF	TGTGCCACCAGCAGAGAAATCGGGGCCCAGCATTTT
TRBD1	TRBJ1-5	TRBV6-1	few	CAGGQAENQPQHF	TGTGCCGGCGGACAGGCTGAAAATCAGCCCCAGCATTTT
-	TRBJ1-5	TRBV12-3/TRBV12-4	large	CASSRGASKGQPQHF	TGTGCCAGCAGTCGGGGGGCCTCGAAGGGCCAGCCCCAGCATTTT
-	TRBJ2-1	TRBV11-2	-	CASSLDRNNEQFF	TGTGCCAGCAGTTTAGACAGGAACAATGAGCAGTTCTTC
TRBD1	TRBJ1-1	TRBV10-3	medium-sized	CAISHTGGVSEAFF	TGTGCCATCAGCCACACAGGGGGCGTTTCTGAAGCTTTCTTT
TRBD2	TRBJ2-3	TRBV12-3/TRBV12-4	few	CASSWVSGGAADTQYF	TGTGCCAGCAGTTGGGTTAGCGGGGGGGCAGCAGATACGCAGTATTTT
-	TRBJ1-3	TRBV4-2	few	CASSQNPSGNTIYF	TGTGCCAGCAGCCAGAACCCGTCCGGAAACACCATATATTTT
-	TRBJ1-1	TRBV12-3/TRBV12-4	few	CASRIRENTEAFF	TGTGCCAGCAGGATACGAGAGAACACTGAAGCTTTCTTT
-	TRBJ2-7	TRBV6-1	-	CASRPAAVSPGEQYF	TGTGCCAGCAGACCAGCAGCGGTCAGCCCAGGCGAGCAGTACTTC
-	TRBJ2-5	TRBV4-1	-	CASSQDRGLETQYF	TGCGCCAGCAGCCAAGATCGGGGTCTGGAGACCCAGTACTTC
-	TRBJ2-1	TRBV7-6	few	CASSHLANEQFF	TGTGCCAGCAGCCATTTAGCAAATGAGCAGTTCTTC
-	TRBJ2-1	TRBV10-3	-	CAIGAEGASYNEQFF	TGTGCCATCGGGGCCGAGGGAGCCTCCTACAATGAGCAGTTCTTC
TRBD1	TRBJ2-2	TRBV4-1	few	CASSQEQGATGELFF	TGCGCCAGCAGCCAAGAACAGGGGGCGACCGGGGAGCTGTTTTTT
-	TRBJ2-7	TRBV4-2	medium-sized	CASSSWTGPDYEQYF	TGTGCCAGCAGCTCCTGGACCGGCCCCGACTACGAGCAGTACTTC
TRBD2	TRBJ2-3	TRBV11-3	few	CASSLGGGSTDTQYF	TGTGCCAGCAGCTTAGGGGGGGGGAGCACAGATACGCAGTATTTT
TRBD2	TRBJ2-7	TRBV10-1	-	CASSEGLAMGEQYF	TGCGCCAGCAGTGAAGGACTAGCCATGGGCGAGCAGTACTTC
TRBD2	TRBJ2-7	TRBV6-1	-	CASSVGGGSSYEQYF	TGTGCCAGCAGCGTCGGCGGGGGGTCTTCCTACGAGCAGTACTTC
-	TRBJ1-1	TRBV28	medium-sized	CASTLTAAQTTEAFF	TGTGCCAGCACCCTTACGGCAGCGCAAACGACTGAAGCTTTCTTT
-	TRBJ2-3	TRBV10-1	-	CASSEAPQADTQYF	TGCGCCAGCAGTGAGGCACCCCAGGCCGATACGCAGTATTTT
-	TRBJ2-7	TRBV23-1	few	CASSQMYGHTTYEQYF	TGCGCCAGCAGTCAAATGTATGGGCACACGACTTACGAGCAGTACTTC
-	TRBJ2-3	TRBV15	few	CATSRDGGTDTQYF	TGTGCCACCAGCAGAGATGGGGGCACAGATACGCAGTATTTT
TRBD2	TRBJ2-7	TRBV4-1	medium-sized	CASSQVAGLSYEQYF	TGCGCCAGCAGCCAAGTAGCGGGACTCTCCTACGAGCAGTACTTC
-	TRBJ1-5	TRBV28	few	CASSPAYGQWGNQPQHF	TGTGCCAGCAGTCCGGCCTACGGACAGTGGGGCAATCAGCCCCAGCATTTT
-	TRBJ1-3	TRBV10-3	-	CAISNQGGASGNTIYF	TGTGCCATCAGTAACCAAGGGGGTGCCTCTGGAAACACCATATATTTT
-	TRBJ1-5	TRBV15	few	CATSRDIQLGAWGQPQHF	TGTGCCACCAGCAGAGATATTCAGCTGGGGGCCTGGGGACAGCCCCAGCATTTT
-	TRBJ1-6	TRBV23-1	few	CASSQSGVHSPLHF	TGCGCCAGCAGTCAATCAGGGGTCCATTCACCCCTCCACTTT
-	TRBJ2-2	TRBV4-2	-	CASRDAQIPGELFF	TGTGCCAGCAGAGACGCGCAGATTCCCGGGGAGCTGTTTTTT
-	TRBJ2-7	TRBV10-1	-	CASSFDSSYEQYF	TGCGCCAGCAGCTTCGACAGCTCCTACGAGCAGTACTTC
-	TRBJ1-1	TRBV7-2	few	CASSLGAGTEAFF	TGTGCCAGCAGCCTGGGGGCGGGAACTGAAGCTTTCTTT
-	TRBJ2-2	TRBV7-6	few	CASSWSGSGELFF	TGTGCCAGCAGCTGGTCGGGGAGCGGGGAGCTGTTTTTT
TRBD1	TRBJ2-2	TRBV30	-	CAFTTGPGTGELFF	TGTGCCTTTACGACAGGGCCGGGTACCGGGGAGCTGTTTTTT
-	TRBJ1-3	TRBV6-1	few	CASSMGIPFSGNTIYF	TGTGCCAGCAGCATGGGGATCCCCTTCTCTGGAAACACCATATATTTT
-	TRBJ1-5	TRBV11-3	few	CASSVVADQPQHF	TGTGCCAGCAGCGTTGTGGCCGATCAGCCCCAGCATTTT
-	TRBJ2-2	TRBV5-8	few	CAADTVLGPSTGELFF	TGTGCAGCCGACACAGTTCTGGGCCCTTCCACCGGGGAGCTGTTTTTT
TRBD1	TRBJ2-7	TRBV10-1	few	CASSHRDRVPEQYF	TGCGCCAGCAGTCACCGGGACAGGGTTCCCGAGCAGTACTTC
TRBD2	TRBJ2-5	TRBV11-2	few	CASSSGLGETQYF	TGTGCCAGCAGCTCGGGACTAGGGGAGACCCAGTACTTC
TRBD2	TRBJ2-7	TRBV15	few	CATSTRTRSYEQYF	TGTGCCACCAGCACGAGGACTAGATCTTACGAGCAGTACTTC
-	TRBJ2-3	TRBV25-1	-	CASSGATTQYF	TGTGCCAGCAGTGGGGCTACTACGCAGTATTTT
-	TRBJ2-7	TRBV6-4	medium-sized	CASSNGLGLAATVYEQYF	TGTGCCAGCAGTAACGGGCTAGGTTTGGCGGCTACAGTCTACGAGCAGTACTTC